This TCR beta chain was found in a study of post-analysis software for immune sequencing data. This clonotype was recorded many times. The target antigen is unknown. Whole-study results and caveats: TRBV5-6, TRBV5-1 and TRBV20-1 were among five TRBV segments more frequent in patients than controls.

The CDR3 extends over 15 amino acids. The V end was cut by 4 bases, the J end by 1 base, with 11 bases between. The library was made from cDNA and included unique molecular identifiers. TCRdb called the PCR reads again in MiXCR, with one record for every CDR3 protein. The top ten clones hold 10% to 15% of a sample with 350,000 to 450,000 distinct CDR3 sequences, about a third of them seen once. The sequence was obtained from a girl between 10 and 17 years old with multiple sclerosis. The sequenced material came from blood. The chain has TRBV12-3 or TRBV12-4 and TRBJ2-1; D perhaps matches TRBD2 (7 bases). CDR3 in DNA: TGTGCCAGCAGTTGGGGGGGCGAGTCCTACAATGAGCAGTTCTTC. This gives the protein CASSWGGESYNEQFF.